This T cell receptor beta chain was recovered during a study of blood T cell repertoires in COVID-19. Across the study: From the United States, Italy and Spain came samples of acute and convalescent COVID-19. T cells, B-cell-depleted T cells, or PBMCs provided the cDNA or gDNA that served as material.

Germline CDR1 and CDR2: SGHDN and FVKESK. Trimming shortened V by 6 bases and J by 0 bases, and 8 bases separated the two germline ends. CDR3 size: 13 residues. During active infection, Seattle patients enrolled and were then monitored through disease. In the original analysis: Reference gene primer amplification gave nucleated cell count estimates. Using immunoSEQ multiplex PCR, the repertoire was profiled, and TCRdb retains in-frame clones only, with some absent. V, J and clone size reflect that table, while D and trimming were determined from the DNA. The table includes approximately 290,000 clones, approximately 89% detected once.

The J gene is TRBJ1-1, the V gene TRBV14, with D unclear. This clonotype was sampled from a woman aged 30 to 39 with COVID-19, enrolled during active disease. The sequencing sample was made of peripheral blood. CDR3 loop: CASSSSLNTEAFF. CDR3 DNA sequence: TGTGCCAGCAGTTCAAGCTTGAACACTGAAGCTTTCTTT.